A single sample is the source of the 32 T cell receptor beta chains below, sequenced in a study of T cells in localized non-small cell lung cancer (dated by TCRdb to about 2020). Library creation used the immunoSEQ multiplex PCR assay. Held by TCRdb, this immuneACCESS table contains in-frame sequences only and omits some clones. Under half of the omission traces to an unresolved V gene where checked; the cause of the rest is unknown. The sample table holds about 20,000 clones, of which 87% were seen once. The ten largest clones represent less than 15% of the sample. This material consisted of PBMCs, taken before any cancer treatment. The receptors were gathered from a man aged 40-75 years with stage II squamous cell lung carcinoma.

Of note for this clone: The same CDR3 arises from other DNA sequences in this sample as well. The chain uses TRBV5-4 and TRBJ2-1, with D perhaps matching TRBD2 (5 bases). Germline V gene sequence: CDR1 SGHNT, CDR2 YYREEE (reference sequence). This CDR3 is 14 amino acids long. Trimming shortened V by 1 base and J by 0 bases, and 5 bases separated the two germline ends. CDR3 sequence reads: CASSLRGSYNEQFF. As DNA, the CDR3 is TGTGCCAGCAGCTTGCGGGGCTCCTACAATGAGCAGTTCTTC. Together with reference TRBV5-4 and TRBJ2-1, the CDR3 gives the full variable domain: ETGVTQSPTHLIKTRGQQVTLRCSSQSGHNTVSWYQQALGQGPQFIFQYYREEENGRGNFPPRFSGLQFPNYSSELNVNALELDDSALYLCASSLRGSYNEQFFGPGTRLTVL.

CDR3 in DNA: TGTGCCAGCACCCCCCTTTTAGAGGGGTGGCTGTTTTTT. This encodes CASTPLLEGWLFF. The chain employs TRBV11-2 and TRBJ2-2; the D call may be TRBD1 or TRBD2 (5 bases each). The germline CDR1 and CDR2 sequences are SGHAT and FQNNGV. Trimming stripped 7 bases from V and 13 bases from J, with 19 bases between. This CDR3 spans 13 amino acids. Full variable domain (outside the CDR3, taken from reference TRBV11-2 and TRBJ2-2): EAGVAQSPRYKIIEKRQSVAFWCNPISGHATLYWYQQILGQGPKLLIQFQNNGVVDDSQLPKDRFSAERLKGVDSTLKIQPAKLEDSAVYLCASTPLLEGWLFFGEGSRLTVL.

In this sample, this clone turned up a few times. V is TRBV5-1 and J is TRBJ1-1, with D maybe TRBD1 (5 bases). The CDR3 is 13 amino acids. V shed 2 bases and J shed 6 bases, with 11 bases lying between them. The germline V gene has CDR1 SGHRS and CDR2 YFSETQ. The CDR3 protein is CASSFRVGAEAFF. The CDR3 DNA sequence: TGCGCCAGCAGCTTCAGGGTAGGCGCTGAAGCTTTCTTT.

V is TRBV11-2 and J is TRBJ1-1, with 9 bases identical to TRBD1. Germline CDR1 reads SGHAT; CDR2 reads FQNNGV. The CDR3 covers 14 residues. V dropped 4 bases and J dropped 6; count of bases not matched to a gene: 6. The CDR3 nucleotides are TGTGCCAGCAGCTCTGGGACAGGGTTTGCTGAAGCTTTCTTT. This sequence encodes CASSSGTGFAEAFF.

The genes are TRBV30 and TRBJ1-6; D is unclear. V lost 3 bases, J lost 1 base, and 10 bases lay in between. This CDR3 comprises 15 residues. Per the germline V gene, CDR1 is GTSNPN and CDR2 is SVGIG (reference sequence). In DNA, the CDR3 is TGTGCCTGGAGGCTGGATAGTTCCTATAATTCACCCCTCCACTTT. Translated, it gives CAWRLDSSYNSPLHF.

This chain joins TRBV6-1 and TRBJ1-1; D may be TRBD1 (6 bases). Germline V gene data show CDR1 as MNHNS and CDR2 as SASEGT. The V and J ends lost 4 bases and 2 bases respectively, with 11 bases between them. CDR3 length: 14 amino acids. CDR3 region: CASSGNGGNTEAFF. DNA for the CDR3: TGTGCCAGCAGTGGAAACGGGGGCAACACTGAAGCTTTCTTT.

The rearrangement joins TRBV4-3 to TRBJ2-7; 7 positions match TRBD2. V lost 0 bases to trimming and J lost 0 bases; unmatched junction nucleotides: 2. Germline CDR1 LGHNA, CDR2 YSLEER. This CDR3 region has 15 residues. CDR3 sequence (DNA): TGCGCCAGCAGCCAAGAGGGGGGGACCTCCTACGAGCAGTACTTC. Amino acids: CASSQEGGTSYEQYF.

This chain connects TRBV6-5 to TRBJ1-3; possible D gene TRBD1, 5 bases. The CDR3 extends over 15 amino acids. CDR1 is MNHEY, CDR2 SVGAGI, per germline. V lost 6 bases, J lost 1 base, and 13 bases lay in between. The CDR3 protein is CASSLVGGSGNTIYF. The DNA for the CDR3 is TGTGCCAGCAGCCTAGTTGGGGGATCTGGAAACACCATATATTTT.

This clone was seen a single time. V is TRBV19 and J is TRBJ2-1, with 9 positions matching TRBD1. Per germline, CDR1 LNHDA and CDR2 SQIVND (reference sequence). Losses at the gene ends were 5 bases for V and 2 bases for J; bases not matched to a gene: 16. The CDR3 is 19 residues long. The CDR3 nucleotides read TGTGCCAGTAGTTTCCCGGGACAGGGCCGATTTAGCCCCTACAATGAGCAGTTCTTC. This translates into CASSFPGQGRFSPYNEQFF.

The chain employs TRBV30 and TRBJ2-3, with a weak D call TRBD2 (6 bases). The CDR3 is 13 residues long. Germline V gene lookup returns CDR1 GTSNPN and CDR2 SVGIG (reference sequence). Trimming stripped 4 bases from V and 1 base from J, with 9 bases between. For the CDR3, the DNA is TGTGCCTGGACCGGGAGCGGCACAGATACGCAGTATTTT. Translated, it gives CAWTGSGTDTQYF.

This clone was counted between two and nine times. This sequence joins TRBV27 and TRBJ2-3; 9 bases map to TRBD1. The germline gives CDR1 MNHEY, CDR2 SMNVEV (reference sequence). V gave up 6 bases and J gave up 3 bases; unmatched junction bases: 4. The CDR3 loop spans 14 amino acids. CDR3 sequence reads: CASRQGAGTDTQYF. The CDR3 region has the DNA TGTGCCAGCAGACAGGGGGCTGGGACAGATACGCAGTATTTT.

The chain is built from TRBV10-3 and TRBJ1-5; D is unclear. Germline V CDR1 and CDR2: ENHRY, SYGVKD. V was shortened by 0 bases and J by 2 bases, with 8 bases between the two germline ends. The CDR3 runs 15 residues. CDR3 loop: CAISESQVGNQPQHF. In DNA, the CDR3 is TGTGCCATCAGTGAGTCCCAGGTTGGCAATCAGCCCCAGCATTTT.

This chain uses TRBV19 with TRBJ2-1; TRBD1 matches at 7 bases. The CDR3 loop spans 15 amino acids. Trimming took 3 bases from V and 5 from J; bases not matched to a gene: 7. Germline V gene lookup returns CDR1 LNHDA and CDR2 SQIVND (reference sequence). This CDR3 is CASSIEQGMHNEQFF. CDR3 DNA: TGTGCCAGTAGTATCGAACAGGGGATGCACAATGAGCAGTTCTTC.

The V and J genes are TRBV4-1 and TRBJ2-3, with D uncertain. V shed 4 bases and J shed 0 bases, with 23 bases lying between them. This CDR3 region has 19 residues. Germline values: CDR1 MGHRA, CDR2 YSYEKL. CDR3 nucleotide sequence: TGCGCCAGCAGCCCCCGATCATTTTACAAGACGTCTAGCACAGATACGCAGTATTTT. Translated: CASSPRSFYKTSSTDTQYF.

A word on this clone: A junction boundary mismatches the germline segment, possibly from a read error. The chain combines TRBV5-5 with TRBJ1-5; D might be TRBD1 (6 bases). This CDR3 region has 14 residues. Germline V gene data show CDR1 as SGHKS and CDR2 as YYEKEE (reference sequence). This CDR3 is CASSSGHSDQPQHF. In nucleotides, the CDR3 is TGTGCCAGCAGCTCGGGACATAGCGATCAGCCCCAGCATTTT.

The genes are TRBV19 and TRBJ1-1; D not resolved. Trimming stripped 3 bases from V and 4 bases from J, with 12 bases between. CDR1 is LNHDA, CDR2 SQIVND, per germline (reference sequence). The CDR3 is 14 amino acids. The CDR3 reads CASSIVGRGTEAFF. The CDR3 nucleotides read TGTGCCAGTAGTATTGTTGGGCGGGGCACTGAAGCTTTCTTT.

The chain combines TRBV4-1 with TRBJ2-1; 9 nucleotides match TRBD2. CDR3 length equals 17 residues. J was trimmed by 6 bases and V by 1 base; bases with no gene match: 10. Germline values: CDR1 MGHRA, CDR2 YSYEKL. CDR3 residues: CASSQVSLAGHGNEQFF. The CDR3 DNA sequence: TGCGCCAGCAGCCAAGTCTCGCTAGCGGGACACGGCAATGAGCAGTTCTTC.

The chain is built from TRBV18 and TRBJ2-2; tentative D call: TRBD2 (6 bases). Trimming took off 0 bases at V and 5 bases at J, with 13 bases between the two ends. This CDR3 contains 16 residues. Germline CDR1 reads KGHSH; CDR2 reads LQKENI. The CDR3, as DNA: TGTGCCAGCTCACCACCAACGGGAGTTGATACCGGGGAGCTGTTTTTT. Translated: CASSPPTGVDTGELFF.

The V call is TRBV27, the J call TRBJ2-1, with 13 bases matching TRBD2. After removal of 6 bases from V and 13 bases from J, the junction contained 9 bases not matched to a gene. The CDR3 covers 14 residues. Per the germline V gene, CDR1 is MNHEY and CDR2 is SMNVEV (reference sequence). In DNA, the CDR3 is TGTGCCAGCAGCCCCAGACTAGCGGGAGGTAGTCAGTTCTTC. It yields the protein CASSPRLAGGSQFF.

The chain combines TRBV11-3 with TRBJ1-1, with unresolved D. Per germline, CDR1 SGHNT and CDR2 YENEEA. This CDR3 contains 14 residues. Trimming pared 1 base from V and 0 bases from J, leaving 6 bases between. The CDR3 here is CASSLAGVNTEAFF. Written as DNA, the CDR3 is TGTGCCAGCAGCTTAGCAGGAGTGAACACTGAAGCTTTCTTT.

This clone showed up just once. The V and J genes are TRBV13 and TRBJ1-1; tentative D call: TRBD1 (6 bases). This CDR3 region has 13 residues. Between the trimmed V and J ends, which lost 4 bases and 3 bases, there was a span of 9 bases. Germline CDR1 reads PRHDT; CDR2 reads FYEKMQ (reference sequence). The CDR3 sequence is CASSYREDTEAFF. CDR3 sequence (DNA): TGTGCCAGCAGCTACAGGGAGGACACTGAAGCTTTCTTT.

V gene TRBV6-1 combines with J gene TRBJ2-1; 10 bases fit TRBD2. The V gene's germline CDR1 is MNHNS and CDR2 SASEGT. The CDR3 has 16 residues. V shed 4 bases, J shed 5 bases, and the junction held 8 bases outside the gene matches. The CDR3 region has the DNA TGTGCCAGCAGTGGATCTAGCGGGAGAGTCCACAATGAGCAGTTCTTC. Translating gives CASSGSSGRVHNEQFF.

By sample fraction, this clone is large. V usage is TRBV30 and J usage is TRBJ2-3, with TRBD2 matching 7 bases. V lost 2 bases to trimming and J lost 3 bases; unmatched junction nucleotides: 8. The CDR3 covers 15 residues. CDR1 GTSNPN and CDR2 SVGIG come from the germline V gene (reference sequence). The CDR3 sequence: CAWSTARGGTDTQYF. The CDR3 region has the DNA TGTGCCTGGAGTACGGCAAGGGGAGGGACAGATACGCAGTATTTT. Complete variable domain (other parts from reference TRBV30 and TRBJ2-3): SQTIHQWPATLVQPVGSPLSLECTVEGTSNPNLYWYRQAAGRGLQLLFYSVGIGQISSEVPQNLSASRPQDRQFILSSKKLLLSDSGFYLCAWSTARGGTDTQYFGPGTRLTVL.

The chain employs TRBV5-1 and TRBJ2-2, with TRBD1 matching over 7 bases. Trimming took 4 bases from V and 6 from J; bases not matched to a gene: 6. CDR1 and CDR2 (germline): SGHRS, YFSETQ. CDR3 length: 14 residues. Here the CDR3 reads CASSVGGASGELFF. The CDR3 DNA sequence: TGCGCCAGCAGCGTAGGGGGCGCCTCCGGGGAGCTGTTTTTT.

This clone turned up a few times. The rearrangement uses TRBV30 and TRBJ1-1, with D uncertain. This CDR3 spans 11 amino acids. Trimming left V 1 base short and J 7 bases short, with 7 bases between. Germline V gives CDR1 GTSNPN, CDR2 SVGIG (reference sequence). The CDR3 loop reads CAWSEQIEAFF. For the CDR3, the DNA is TGTGCCTGGAGTGAGCAAATTGAAGCTTTCTTT.

This rearrangement joins TRBV6-1 to TRBJ2-7; 9 bases map to TRBD2. The CDR3 loop spans 17 amino acids. The germline V gene has CDR1 MNHNS and CDR2 SASEGT. Trimming cost V 2 bases and J 3 bases; bases outside gene matches: 11. Here the CDR3 reads CASSEMLAGGISYEQYF. The CDR3 bases are TGTGCCAGCAGTGAAATGCTCGCGGGGGGGATCAGCTACGAGCAGTACTTC.

V is TRBV19 and J is TRBJ2-3; 7 bases are a match to TRBD2. CDR1 is LNHDA and CDR2 is SQIVND in the germline V gene (reference sequence). This CDR3 comprises 15 residues. The junction had 8 bases not matched to a gene; V was cut back by 6 bases and J by 2 bases. The CDR3 reads CASRAAAGFTDTQYF. Here the CDR3 DNA reads TGTGCCAGTAGGGCAGCAGCGGGGTTCACAGATACGCAGTATTTT.

The gene calls are TRBV2 and TRBJ2-7; TRBD1 matches 7 bases. V lost 4 bases, J lost 2 bases, and 11 bases stayed unmatched. The germline V gene encodes CDR1 SNHLY and CDR2 FYNNEI. This CDR3 is built from 16 residues. CDR3 loop: CASSGGATGATYEQYF. The CDR3, as DNA: TGTGCCAGCAGTGGGGGTGCCACAGGGGCCACCTACGAGCAGTACTTC.

The gene calls are TRBV19 and TRBJ2-5; 10 positions agree with TRBD2. V lost 5 bases, J lost 12 bases, and 9 bases stayed unmatched. The CDR3 consists of 13 residues. Germline values: CDR1 LNHDA, CDR2 SQIVND (reference sequence). The CDR3, as DNA: TGTGCCAGTAGTGCCTTTAGCGGGAGGCTTAAGTACTTC. This encodes CASSAFSGRLKYF.

The chain links TRBV9 to TRBJ2-7, with D perhaps matching TRBD2 (7 bases). Germline lookup yields CDR1 SGDLS and CDR2 YYNGEE. The CDR3 sequence is 16 residues long. V was pared by 3 bases and J by 4 bases, with 20 bases between. The CDR3 loop is CASSAGGRGASYEQYF. DNA of the CDR3: TGTGCCAGCAGCGCCGGGGGACGGGGGGCGTCGTACGAGCAGTACTTC.

In this sample, this clone turned up once. This chain joins TRBV18 and TRBJ1-2, with TRBD1 as a possible D gene (5 bases). Looked up from germline, CDR1 is KGHSH and CDR2 is LQKENI. The CDR3 is 14 residues long. The V end lost 6 bases, the J end lost 0 bases, and 11 bases lay between the germline ends. The CDR3 sequence: CASSGTGTNYGYTF. DNA for the CDR3: TGTGCCAGCTCGGGGACGGGGACTAACTATGGCTACACCTTC.

This clone was detected a few times. V is TRBV5-1 and J is TRBJ1-4; 8 nucleotides match TRBD1. With 2 bases clipped from V and 8 bases from J, the junction kept 8 bases outside the gene matches. There are 15 residues in the CDR3. CDR1 and CDR2 from the germline V gene are SGHRS and YFSETQ. The CDR3 DNA reads as TGCGCCAGCAGCTTAGAGGACAGGGTGTTCGAAAAACTGTTTTTT. The encoded protein is CASSLEDRVFEKLFF.